This TCR beta chain was documented in a study of regulatory T cells in long-lasting Graves disease. This clonotype was seen repeatedly, ten times or more. This CDR3 is built from 12 residues. V was cut by 6 bases and J by 1 base, with 9 bases left in between. Germline values: CDR1 DFQATT, CDR2 SNEGSKA (reference sequence). In building TCR beta libraries, iRepertoire HTBI primers were used together with Arm-PCR of CDR3 regions. TCRdb analysed the multiplex PCR reads with MiXCR anew, one entry per CDR3 protein. The data show about 460,000 distinct CDR3 sequences, 11% to 15% seen once. The sample's time point: newly diagnosed GD, antithyroid drugs for less than 3 months. There was RNA extracted from PBMCs, and the TCR library was made from it. This same sample was also part of a study on T cells in Graves' hyperthyroidism and ophthalmopathy.

The source of this sequence is a woman aged 50 to 60 with Graves disease. Sequenced material: peripheral blood mononuclear cells (PBMCs), taken at new diagnosis, from a patient treated with antithyroid drugs. The chain carries TRBV20-1 and TRBJ2-5, with D perhaps TRBD1 (6 bases). The CDR3 DNA follows: TGCAGTGCCCAGGACAGCCAAGAGACCCAGTACTTC. Translation: CSAQDSQETQYF.